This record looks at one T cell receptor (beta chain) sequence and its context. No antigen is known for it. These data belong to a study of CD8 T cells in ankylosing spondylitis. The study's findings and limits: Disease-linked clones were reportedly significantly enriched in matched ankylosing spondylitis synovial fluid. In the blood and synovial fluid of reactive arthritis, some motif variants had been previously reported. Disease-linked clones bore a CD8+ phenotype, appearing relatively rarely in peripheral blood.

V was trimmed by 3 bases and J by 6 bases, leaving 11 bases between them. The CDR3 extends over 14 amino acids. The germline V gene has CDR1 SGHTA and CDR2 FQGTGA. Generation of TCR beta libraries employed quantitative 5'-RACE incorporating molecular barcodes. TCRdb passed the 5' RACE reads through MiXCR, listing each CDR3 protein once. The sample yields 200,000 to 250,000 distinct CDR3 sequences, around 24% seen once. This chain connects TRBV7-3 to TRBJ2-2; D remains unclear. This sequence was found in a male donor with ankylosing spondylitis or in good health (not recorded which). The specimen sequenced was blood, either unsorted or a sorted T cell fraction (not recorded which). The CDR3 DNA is TGTGCCAGCAGCTTCACTCCACATCCCGGGGAGCTGTTTTTT. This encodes CASSFTPHPGELFF.